The 2 T cell receptor beta chains reported below all come from one sample, sequenced in a study of monozygotic twins with inflammatory bowel disease. Following a re-call of the 5' RACE reads, TCRdb has one entry per CDR3 protein and lacks DNA. This table holds 70,000 to 95,000 distinct CDR3 sequences. Sequencing was carried out using blood. These receptors originate from a human donor with ulcerative colitis or Crohn's disease, or a healthy co-twin of an affected twin (not recorded which).

The CDR3 loop reads CASSAPRVYAFF. This sequence joins TRBV11-2 and TRBJ1-1; TCRdb reports TRBD1, a call that lacks DNA to check it against. The CDR3 is 12 residues long. Germline V gene sequence: CDR1 SGHAT, CDR2 FQNNGV.

V is TRBV20-1 and J is TRBJ1-2; TCRdb gives TRBD1 as the D gene, but with no DNA this cannot be confirmed. Germline V gene data show CDR1 as DFQATT and CDR2 as SNEGSKA (reference sequence). The CDR3 totals 12 residues. This CDR3 is CSAQGANYGYTF.